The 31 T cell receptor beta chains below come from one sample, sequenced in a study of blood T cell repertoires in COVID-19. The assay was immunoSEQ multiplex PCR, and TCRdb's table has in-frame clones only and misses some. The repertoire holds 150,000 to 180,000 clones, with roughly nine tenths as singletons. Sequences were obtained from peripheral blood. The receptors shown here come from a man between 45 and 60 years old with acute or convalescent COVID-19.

CDR3 bases: TGTGCCAGCAGCTTAGGCGATGGTTGGGACAGCCAGACCTACGAGCAGTACGTC. Its translation: CASSLGDGWDSQTYEQYV. The chain recombines TRBV7-9 with TRBJ2-7; 7 bases fit TRBD1. V shed 1 base, J shed 2 bases, and the junction held 14 bases outside the gene matches. Germline loops: CDR1 SEHNR, CDR2 FQNEAQ (reference sequence). The CDR3 runs to 18 residues.

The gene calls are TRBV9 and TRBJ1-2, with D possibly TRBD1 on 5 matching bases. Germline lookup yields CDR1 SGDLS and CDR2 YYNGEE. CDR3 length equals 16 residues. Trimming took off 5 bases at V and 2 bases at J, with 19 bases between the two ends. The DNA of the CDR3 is TGTGCCAGCAGAAGTGGTGGCACGGGGGAGAACTATGGCTACACCTTC. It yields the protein CASRSGGTGENYGYTF.

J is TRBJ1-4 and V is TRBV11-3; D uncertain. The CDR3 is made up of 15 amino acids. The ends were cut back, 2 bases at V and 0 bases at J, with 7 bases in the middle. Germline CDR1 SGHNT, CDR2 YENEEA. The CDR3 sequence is CASSLRRPTNEKLFF. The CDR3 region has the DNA TGTGCCAGCAGCTTAAGGAGGCCAACTAATGAAAAACTGTTTTTT.

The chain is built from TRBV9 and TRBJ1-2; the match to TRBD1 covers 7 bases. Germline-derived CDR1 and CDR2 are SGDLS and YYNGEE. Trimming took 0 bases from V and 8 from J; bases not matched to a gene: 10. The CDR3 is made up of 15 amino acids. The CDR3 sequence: CASSVVVGGDRGYTF. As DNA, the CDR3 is TGTGCCAGCAGCGTAGTGGTAGGGGGCGATCGGGGCTACACCTTC.

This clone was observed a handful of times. This CDR3 is CASSYGQHTEAFF. The CDR3 nucleotides are TGTGCCAGCAGTTACGGGCAGCACACTGAAGCTTTCTTT. V and J are TRBV6-6 and TRBJ1-1; D remains ambiguous. The germline V gene encodes CDR1 MNHNY and CDR2 SVGAGI (reference sequence). The CDR3 length is 13 residues. V was clipped by 2 bases and J by 3 bases, with 7 bases between them.

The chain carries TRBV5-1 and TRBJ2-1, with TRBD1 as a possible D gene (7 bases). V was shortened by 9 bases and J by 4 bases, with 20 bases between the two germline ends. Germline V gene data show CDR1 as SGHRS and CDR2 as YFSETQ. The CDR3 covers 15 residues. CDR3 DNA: TGCGCCACTAGGGACTCGGGGACAGATTACAATGAGCAGTTCTTC. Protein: CATRDSGTDYNEQFF.

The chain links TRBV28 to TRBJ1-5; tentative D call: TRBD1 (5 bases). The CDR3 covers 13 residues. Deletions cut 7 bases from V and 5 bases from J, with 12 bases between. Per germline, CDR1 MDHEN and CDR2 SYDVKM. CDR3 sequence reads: CASNAGRYQPQHF. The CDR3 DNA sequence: TGTGCCAGCAACGCAGGGAGGTATCAGCCCCAGCATTTT.

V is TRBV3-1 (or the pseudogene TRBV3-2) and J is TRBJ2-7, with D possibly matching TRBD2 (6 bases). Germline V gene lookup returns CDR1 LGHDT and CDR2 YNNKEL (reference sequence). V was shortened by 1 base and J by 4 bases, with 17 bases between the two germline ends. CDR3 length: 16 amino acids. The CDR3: CASSQAHDLATYEQYF. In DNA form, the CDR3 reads TGTGCCAGCAGCCAAGCCCACGACCTAGCGACGTACGAGCAGTACTTC.

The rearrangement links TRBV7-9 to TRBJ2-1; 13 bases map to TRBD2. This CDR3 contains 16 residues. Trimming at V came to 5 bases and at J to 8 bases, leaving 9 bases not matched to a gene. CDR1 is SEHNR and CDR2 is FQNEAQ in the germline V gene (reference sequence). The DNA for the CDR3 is TGTGCCAGCAGCCCTGGGACTAGCGGGATGGTCGATGAGCAGTTCTTC. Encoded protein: CASSPGTSGMVDEQFF.

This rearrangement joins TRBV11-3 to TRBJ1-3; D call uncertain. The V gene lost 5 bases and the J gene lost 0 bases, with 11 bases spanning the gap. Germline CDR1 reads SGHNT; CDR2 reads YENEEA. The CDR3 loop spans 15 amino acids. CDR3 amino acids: CASSPGLNSGNTIYF. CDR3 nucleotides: TGTGCCAGCAGCCCAGGACTGAACTCTGGAAACACCATATATTTT.

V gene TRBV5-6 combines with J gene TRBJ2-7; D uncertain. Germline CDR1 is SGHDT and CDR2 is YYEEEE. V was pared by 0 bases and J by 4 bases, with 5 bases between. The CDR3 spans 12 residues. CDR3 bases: TGTGCCAGCAGCTTGGGACTTTACGAGCAGTACTTC. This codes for CASSLGLYEQYF.

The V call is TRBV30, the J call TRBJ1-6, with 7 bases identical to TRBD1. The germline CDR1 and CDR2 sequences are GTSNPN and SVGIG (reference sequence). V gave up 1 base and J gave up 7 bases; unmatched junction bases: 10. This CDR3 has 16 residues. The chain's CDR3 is CAWSGGYRGYNSPLHF. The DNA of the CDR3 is TGTGCCTGGAGTGGCGGATACAGGGGCTACAATTCACCCCTCCACTTT.

The DNA of the CDR3 is TGTGCCAGCAGCCAGGACAGGCCCGATCAGCCCCAGCATTTT. Amino acid sequence: CASSQDRPDQPQHF. The chain carries TRBV5-5 and TRBJ1-5; 7 nucleotides match TRBD1. The CDR3 runs 14 residues. From germline, CDR1 is SGHKS and CDR2 YYEKEE (reference sequence). Losses at the gene ends were 4 bases for V and 5 bases for J; bases not matched to a gene: 6.

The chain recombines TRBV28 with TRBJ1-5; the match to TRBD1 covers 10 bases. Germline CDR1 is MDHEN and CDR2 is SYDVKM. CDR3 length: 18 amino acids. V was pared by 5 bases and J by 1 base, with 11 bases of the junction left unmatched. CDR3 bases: TGTGCCAGCAGTCCCCTGACAGGGGGCGCCGGGAGCAATCAGCCCCAGCATTTT. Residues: CASSPLTGGAGSNQPQHF.

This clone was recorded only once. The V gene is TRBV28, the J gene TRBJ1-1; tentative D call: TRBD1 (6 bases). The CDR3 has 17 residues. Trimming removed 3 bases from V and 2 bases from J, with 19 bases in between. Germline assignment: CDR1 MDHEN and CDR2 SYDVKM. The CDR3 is CASSFFSPRGINTEAFF. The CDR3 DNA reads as TGTGCCAGCAGTTTTTTCTCACCTAGGGGGATCAACACTGAAGCTTTCTTT. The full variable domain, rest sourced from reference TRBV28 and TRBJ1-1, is DVKVTQSSRYLVKRTGEKVFLECVQDMDHENMFWYRQDPGLGLRLIYFSYDVKMKEKGDIPEGYSVSREKKERFSLILESASTNQTSMYLCASSFFSPRGINTEAFFGQGTRLTVV.

The CDR3 DNA reads as TGTGCCATCAGTGGATCGGGTAGCTCTGGAAACACCATATATTTT. Translated: CAISGSGSSGNTIYF. V and J are TRBV10-3 and TRBJ1-3; D gene ambiguous. CDR3 length equals 15 residues. Trimming took off 4 bases at V and 0 bases at J, with 10 bases between the two ends. The germline gives CDR1 ENHRY, CDR2 SYGVKD.

The CDR3 bases are TGTGCCAGCAGTCGGGGGGCTTGGATCTACGAGCAGTACGTC. Its translation is CASSRGAWIYEQYV. This chain uses TRBV5-8 with TRBJ2-7, with a possible D match to TRBD2 (7 bases). Germline V gene data show CDR1 as SGHTS and CDR2 as YDEGEE. The ends were cut back, 5 bases at V and 3 bases at J, with 15 bases in the middle. CDR3 length equals 14 residues.

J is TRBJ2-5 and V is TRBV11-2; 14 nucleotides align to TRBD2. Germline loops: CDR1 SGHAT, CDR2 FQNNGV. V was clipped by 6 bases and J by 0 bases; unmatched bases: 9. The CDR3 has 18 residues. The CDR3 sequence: CASSKGLAGDTYQETQYF. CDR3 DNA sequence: TGTGCCAGCAGTAAGGGACTAGCGGGGGACACGTACCAAGAGACCCAGTACTTC.

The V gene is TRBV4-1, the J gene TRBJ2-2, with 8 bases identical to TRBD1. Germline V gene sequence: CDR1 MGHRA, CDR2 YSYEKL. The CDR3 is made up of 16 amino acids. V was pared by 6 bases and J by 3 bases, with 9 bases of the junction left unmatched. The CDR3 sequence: CASRSTGTGDTGELFF. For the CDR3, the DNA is TGCGCCAGCAGGTCAACCGGGACAGGCGACACCGGGGAGCTGTTTTTT.

CDR3 amino acids: CASSVYGGSYEQYF. The CDR3 nucleotides read TGTGCCAGCAGCGTATACGGGGGCTCCTACGAGCAGTACTTC. This chain uses TRBV9 with TRBJ2-7; a possible D gene is TRBD2 (6 bases). The CDR3 runs 14 residues. Looked up from germline, CDR1 is SGDLS and CDR2 is YYNGEE. V was cut by 1 base and J by 0 bases, with 8 bases left in between.

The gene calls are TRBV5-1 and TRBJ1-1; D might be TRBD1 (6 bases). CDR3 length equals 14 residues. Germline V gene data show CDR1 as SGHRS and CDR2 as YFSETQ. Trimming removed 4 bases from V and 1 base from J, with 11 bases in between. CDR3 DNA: TGCGCCAGCAGCACCGGGACACAGAACACTGAAGCTTTCTTT. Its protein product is CASSTGTQNTEAFF.

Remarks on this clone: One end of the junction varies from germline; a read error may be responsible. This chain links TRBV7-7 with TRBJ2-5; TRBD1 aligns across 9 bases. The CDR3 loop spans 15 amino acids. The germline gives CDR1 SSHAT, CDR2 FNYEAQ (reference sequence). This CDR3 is CASSQGTGTWETQYF. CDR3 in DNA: TGTGCTAGCAGCCAAGGGACAGGGACGTGGGAGACCCAGTACTTC.

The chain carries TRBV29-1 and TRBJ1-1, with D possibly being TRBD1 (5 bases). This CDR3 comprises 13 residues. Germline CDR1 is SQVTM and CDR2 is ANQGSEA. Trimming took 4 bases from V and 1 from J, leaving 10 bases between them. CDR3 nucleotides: TGCAGCGTTGTGGGCGGACAGAACACTGAAGCTTTCTTT. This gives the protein CSVVGGQNTEAFF.

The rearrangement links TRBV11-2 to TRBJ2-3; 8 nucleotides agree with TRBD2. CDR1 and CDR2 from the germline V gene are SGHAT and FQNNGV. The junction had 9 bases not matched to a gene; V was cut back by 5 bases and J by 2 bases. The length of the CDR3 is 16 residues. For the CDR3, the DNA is TGTGCCAGCAGCCTCCAGAGCGGGAGTTCCACAGATACGCAGTATTTT. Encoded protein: CASSLQSGSSTDTQYF. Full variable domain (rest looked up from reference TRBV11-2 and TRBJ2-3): EAGVAQSPRYKIIEKRQSVAFWCNPISGHATLYWYQQILGQGPKLLIQFQNNGVVDDSQLPKDRFSAERLKGVDSTLKIQPAKLEDSAVYLCASSLQSGSSTDTQYFGPGTRLTVL.

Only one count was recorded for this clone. The CDR3 here is CASKDMGQVIVCAPQHF. The CDR3 coding sequence is TGTGCCAGCAAAGACATGGGACAGGTAATTGTTTGTGCGCCCCAGCATTTT. The V call is TRBV27, the J call TRBJ1-5, with TRBD1 identical over 8 bases. After removal of 7 bases from V and 9 bases from J, the junction contained 20 bases not matched to a gene. Germline V gene data show CDR1 as MNHEY and CDR2 as SMNVEV (reference sequence). The CDR3 has 17 residues.

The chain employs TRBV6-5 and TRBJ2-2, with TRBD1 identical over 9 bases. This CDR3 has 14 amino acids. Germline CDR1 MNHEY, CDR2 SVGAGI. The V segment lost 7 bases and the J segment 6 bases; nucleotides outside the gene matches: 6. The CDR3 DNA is TGTGCCAGCAAGGGGACAGGGTTTGCCGGGGAGCTGTTTTTT. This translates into CASKGTGFAGELFF.

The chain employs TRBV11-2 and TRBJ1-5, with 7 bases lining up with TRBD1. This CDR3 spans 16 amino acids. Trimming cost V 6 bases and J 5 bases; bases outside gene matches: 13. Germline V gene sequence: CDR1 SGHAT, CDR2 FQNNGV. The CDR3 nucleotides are TGTGCCAGCAGTCGAATTGCGATGCAGGGGGATCAGCCCCAGCATTTT. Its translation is CASSRIAMQGDQPQHF.

The CDR3: CASSMGTRNEKLFF. The CDR3 nucleotides read TGTGCCAGTAGTATGGGGACACGGAATGAAAAACTGTTTTTT. The rearrangement joins TRBV19 to TRBJ1-4, with D tentatively TRBD1 (6 bases). The ends were cut back, 3 bases at V and 5 bases at J, with 10 bases in the middle. The CDR3 covers 14 residues. The germline V gene encodes CDR1 LNHDA and CDR2 SQIVND (reference sequence).

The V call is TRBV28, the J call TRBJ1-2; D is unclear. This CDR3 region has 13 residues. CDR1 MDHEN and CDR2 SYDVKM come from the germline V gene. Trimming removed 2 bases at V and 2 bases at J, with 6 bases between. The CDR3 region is CASSLESNYGYTF. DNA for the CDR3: TGTGCCAGCAGTTTAGAGTCGAACTATGGCTACACCTTC.

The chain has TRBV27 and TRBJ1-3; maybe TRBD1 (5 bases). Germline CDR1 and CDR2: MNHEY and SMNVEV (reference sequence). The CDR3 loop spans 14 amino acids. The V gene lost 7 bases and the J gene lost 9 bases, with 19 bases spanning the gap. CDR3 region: CASTPSGGESTIYF. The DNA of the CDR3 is TGTGCCAGCACCCCTTCGGGGGGTGAGAGCACCATATATTTT.

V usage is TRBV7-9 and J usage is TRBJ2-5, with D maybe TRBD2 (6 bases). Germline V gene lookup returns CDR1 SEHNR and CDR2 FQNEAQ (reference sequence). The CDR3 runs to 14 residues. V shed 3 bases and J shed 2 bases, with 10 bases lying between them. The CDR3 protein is CASSFSGSQETQYF. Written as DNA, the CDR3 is TGTGCCAGCAGCTTTTCCGGGAGTCAAGAGACCCAGTACTTC.